This T cell receptor (beta chain) was identified in a study of regulatory T cells in long-lasting Graves disease. Trimming removed 5 bases from V and 0 bases from J, with 13 bases in between. Germline-derived CDR1 and CDR2 are SGHTA and FQGTGA. The CDR3 contains 15 residues. The table lists this clonotype with many counts. Its antigen is unidentified. The study's findings and limits: It was possible that the small sample size reduced accuracy.

Arm-PCR of CDR3 regions and iRepertoire HTBI primers were the basis on which TCR beta libraries were built. MiXCR was run by TCRdb on the multiplex PCR reads, yielding one entry per CDR3 protein. The table lists hundreds of thousands of distinct CDR3 sequences, roughly 16% of them singletons, with around a sixth in the top ten. Stated time point: newly diagnosed GD, antithyroid drugs for less than 3 months. Extracted PBMC RNA gave rise to the TCR library. The same data also contributed to another study, on T cells in Graves' hyperthyroidism and ophthalmopathy. That paper adds: A set of HTBI primers served as the primers for a first-round RT-PCR of the TCR CDR3. The blood repertoire included most of the expanded thyroid clonotypes above 0.001.

Sequencing was performed on peripheral blood mononuclear cells (PBMCs), taken at new diagnosis, from a patient treated with antithyroid drugs. This chain links TRBV7-3 with TRBJ1-2; D unclear. The receptor was isolated from a woman between 25 and 40 years old with Graves disease. The CDR3 is CASSPDGGTNYGYTF. CDR3 bases: TGTGCCAGCAGCCCGGACGGTGGAACTAACTATGGCTACACCTTC.